The following is a TCR beta chain sequence with its context. Germline CDR1 reads KGHSH; CDR2 reads LQKENI. Trimming cost V 2 bases and J 7 bases, with 8 bases left between them. This CDR3 contains 12 residues. The sample belongs to a study of blood T cell repertoires in COVID-19. Overall study context: Sources were T cells, B-cell-depleted T cells, or PBMCs; the material itself was cDNA or gDNA.

In the authors' workflow: Reference gene primer amplification gave estimated nucleated cell counts. The protocol was immunoSEQ multiplex PCR, while the TCRdb copy is restricted to in-frame clones and leaves out a portion. The D gene and trimming were derived from the DNA, and the V and J assignments and clone size from that table. Here the sample spans around 41,000 clones, about nine tenths being singletons. This sequence originates from a woman of 80 years or more with active COVID-19. The V and J genes are TRBV18 and TRBJ1-1, with D perhaps TRBD1 (5 bases). Source material: peripheral blood. The CDR3 is CASSPMGGEAFF. The CDR3 DNA reads as TGTGCCAGCTCACCAATGGGGGGTGAAGCTTTCTTT.